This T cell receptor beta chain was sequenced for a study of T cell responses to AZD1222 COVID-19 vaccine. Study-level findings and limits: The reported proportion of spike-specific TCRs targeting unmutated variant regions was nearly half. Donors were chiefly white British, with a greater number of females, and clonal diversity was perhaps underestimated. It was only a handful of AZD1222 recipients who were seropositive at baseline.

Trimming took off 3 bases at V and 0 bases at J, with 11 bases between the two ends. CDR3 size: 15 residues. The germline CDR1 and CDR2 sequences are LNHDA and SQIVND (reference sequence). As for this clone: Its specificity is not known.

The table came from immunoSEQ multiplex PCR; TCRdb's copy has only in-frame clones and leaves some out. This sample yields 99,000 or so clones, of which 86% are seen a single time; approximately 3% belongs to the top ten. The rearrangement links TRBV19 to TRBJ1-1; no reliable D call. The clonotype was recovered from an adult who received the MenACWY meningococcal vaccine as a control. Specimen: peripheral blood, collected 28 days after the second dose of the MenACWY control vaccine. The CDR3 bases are TGTGCCAGTAGTATTCCTGGCGGGATGAACACTGAAGCTTTCTTT. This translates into CASSIPGGMNTEAFF. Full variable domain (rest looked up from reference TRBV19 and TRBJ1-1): DGGITQSPKYLFRKEGQNVTLSCEQNLNHDAMYWYRQDPGQGLRLIYYSQIVNDFQKGDIAEGYSVSREKKESFPLTVTSAQKNPTAFYLCASSIPGGMNTEAFFGQGTRLTVV.